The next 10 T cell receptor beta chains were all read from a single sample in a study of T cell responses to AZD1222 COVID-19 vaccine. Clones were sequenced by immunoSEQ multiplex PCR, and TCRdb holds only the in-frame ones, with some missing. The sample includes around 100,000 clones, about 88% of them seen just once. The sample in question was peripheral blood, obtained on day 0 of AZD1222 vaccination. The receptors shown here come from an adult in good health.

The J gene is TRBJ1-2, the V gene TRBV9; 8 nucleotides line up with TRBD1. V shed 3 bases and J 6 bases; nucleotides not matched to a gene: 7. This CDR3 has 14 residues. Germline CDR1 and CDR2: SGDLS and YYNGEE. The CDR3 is CASSGQGWVDGYTF. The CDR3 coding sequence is TGTGCCAGCAGCGGACAGGGGTGGGTTGATGGCTACACCTTC.

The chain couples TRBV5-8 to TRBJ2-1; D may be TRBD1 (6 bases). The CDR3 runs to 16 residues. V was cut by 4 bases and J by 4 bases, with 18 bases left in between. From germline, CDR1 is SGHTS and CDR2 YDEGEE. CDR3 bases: TGTGCCAGCAGCGTTGCCGGGACACCGGTGTACAATGAGCAGTTCTTC. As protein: CASSVAGTPVYNEQFF.

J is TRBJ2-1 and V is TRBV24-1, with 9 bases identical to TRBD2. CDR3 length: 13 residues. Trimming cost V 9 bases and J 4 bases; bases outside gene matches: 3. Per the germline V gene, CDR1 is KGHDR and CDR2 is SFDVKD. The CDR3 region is CATGREGYNEQFF. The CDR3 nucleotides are TGTGCCACCGGGCGGGAGGGGTACAATGAGCAGTTCTTC.

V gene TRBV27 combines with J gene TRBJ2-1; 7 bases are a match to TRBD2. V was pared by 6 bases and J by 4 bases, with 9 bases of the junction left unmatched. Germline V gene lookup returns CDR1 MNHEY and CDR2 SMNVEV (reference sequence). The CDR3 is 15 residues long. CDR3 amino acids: CASRPGTGGYNEQFF. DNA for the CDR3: TGTGCCAGCAGGCCGGGGACGGGGGGATACAATGAGCAGTTCTTC.

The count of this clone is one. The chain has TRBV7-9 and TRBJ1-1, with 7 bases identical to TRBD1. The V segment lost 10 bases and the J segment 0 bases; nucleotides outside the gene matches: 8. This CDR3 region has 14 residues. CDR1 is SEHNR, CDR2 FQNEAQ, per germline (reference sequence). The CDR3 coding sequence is TGTGCCATCAGGGGGGTGGGCATGAACACTGAAGCTTTCTTT. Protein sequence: CAIRGVGMNTEAFF.

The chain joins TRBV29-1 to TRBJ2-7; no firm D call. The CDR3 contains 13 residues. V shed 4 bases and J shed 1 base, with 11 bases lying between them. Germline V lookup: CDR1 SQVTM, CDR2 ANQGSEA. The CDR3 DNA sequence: TGCAGCGTTGTTTTTGGGTCTTCCTACGAGCAGTACTTC. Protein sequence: CSVVFGSSYEQYF.

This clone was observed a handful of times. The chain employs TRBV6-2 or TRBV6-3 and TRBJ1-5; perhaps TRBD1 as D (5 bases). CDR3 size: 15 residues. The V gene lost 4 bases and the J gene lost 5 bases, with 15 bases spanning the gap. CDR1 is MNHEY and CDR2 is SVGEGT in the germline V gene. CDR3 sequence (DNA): TGTGCCAGCAGTTTAAAGGGGCGTCAATATCAGCCCCAGCATTTT. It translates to CASSLKGRQYQPQHF.

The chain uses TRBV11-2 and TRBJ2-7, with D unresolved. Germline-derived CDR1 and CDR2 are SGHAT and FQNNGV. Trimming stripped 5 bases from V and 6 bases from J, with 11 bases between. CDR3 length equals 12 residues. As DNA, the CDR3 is TGTGCCAGCAGCCCTGACTTTATCGAGCAGTACTTC. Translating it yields CASSPDFIEQYF.

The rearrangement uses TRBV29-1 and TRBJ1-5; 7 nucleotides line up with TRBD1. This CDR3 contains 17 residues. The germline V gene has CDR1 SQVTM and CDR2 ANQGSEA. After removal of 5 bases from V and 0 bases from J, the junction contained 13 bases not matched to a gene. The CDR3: CSVCWQGGPNSNQPQHF. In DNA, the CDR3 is TGCAGCGTTTGTTGGCAGGGGGGCCCCAATAGCAATCAGCCCCAGCATTTT.

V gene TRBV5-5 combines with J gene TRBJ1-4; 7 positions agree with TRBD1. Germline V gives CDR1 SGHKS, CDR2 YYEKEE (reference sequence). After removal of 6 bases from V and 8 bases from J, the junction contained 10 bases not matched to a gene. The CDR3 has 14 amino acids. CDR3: CASIPEWDSEKLFF. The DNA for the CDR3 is TGTGCCAGCATCCCCGAGTGGGACAGCGAAAAACTGTTTTTT.